This T cell receptor beta chain comes out of a study of shared clonotypes between healthy human individuals. Only in-frame clones appear in the TCRdb table, and some are missing; sequencing was by immunoSEQ multiplex PCR. The profile shows under 1,100,000 clones, 75% to 85% of them singletons. Memory CD4+ cells were the fraction left after CD45RA+ naive selection. Germline values: CDR1 SGHRS, CDR2 YFSETQ. V was pared by 0 bases and J by 4 bases, with 15 bases of the junction left unmatched. CDR3 length: 18 amino acids. Material for sequencing was memory CD4+ T cells from PBMCs. Indicated subset: CD45RA-negative fraction. The chain couples TRBV5-1 to TRBJ1-2; 7 nucleotides line up with TRBD1. The TCR comes from a man between 18 and 29 years old in good health. Some clones in this sample may be carry-over from other donors' samples. In nucleotides, the CDR3 is TGCGCCAGCAGCTTGGCCCCTAACAGGGGAAACCCTTCCTATGGCTACACCTTC. The encoded protein is CASSLAPNRGNPSYGYTF.